This T cell receptor beta chain was sequenced for a study of control samples from healthy donors and cancer patients. TCRdb's table, derived via immunoSEQ multiplex PCR, lists solely in-frame clones and lacks some. Found here are fewer than 95,000 clones, approximately 81% of them singletons; the top ten hold less than 2.5%. V lost 10 bases to trimming and J lost 0 bases, with 12 bases between them. The CDR3 runs to 14 residues. Per the germline V gene, CDR1 is SNHLY and CDR2 is FYNNEI. The sequenced sample was blood. This TCR came from a woman aged 40 to 50 in good health. J is TRBJ1-4 and V is TRBV2; D might be TRBD1 (6 bases). CDR3 sequence: CATRTEPTNEKLFF. The CDR3, as DNA: TGTGCCACCCGGACAGAACCAACTAATGAAAAACTGTTTTTT.